A single T cell receptor beta chain is shown here with its context. Assay used: immunoSEQ multiplex PCR; TCRdb lists only in-frame clones, some missing. The sample has 150,000 to 200,000 clones; the top ten hold under 2.5%. The CDR3 loop spans 14 amino acids. V lost 3 bases to trimming and J lost 0 bases, with 8 bases between them. CDR1 and CDR2 from the germline V gene are LNHDA and SQIVND (reference sequence). The data originate from a study of control samples from healthy donors and cancer patients. Sequencing input: blood. The V and J genes are TRBV19 and TRBJ1-1; TRBD1 might be the D (5 bases). The receptor was isolated from a woman younger than 45 in good health. The CDR3 is CASSIGGMNTEAFF. The CDR3 DNA reads as TGTGCCAGTAGTATTGGGGGGATGAACACTGAAGCTTTCTTT.